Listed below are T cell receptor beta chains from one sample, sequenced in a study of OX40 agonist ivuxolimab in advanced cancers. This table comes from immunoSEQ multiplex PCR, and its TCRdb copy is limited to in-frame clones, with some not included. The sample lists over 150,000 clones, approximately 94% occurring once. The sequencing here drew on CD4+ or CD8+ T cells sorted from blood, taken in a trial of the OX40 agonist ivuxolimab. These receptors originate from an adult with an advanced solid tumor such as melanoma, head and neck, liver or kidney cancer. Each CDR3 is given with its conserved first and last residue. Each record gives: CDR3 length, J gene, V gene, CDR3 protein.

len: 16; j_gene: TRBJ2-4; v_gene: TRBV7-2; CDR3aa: CASSLSDSKAKNIQYF
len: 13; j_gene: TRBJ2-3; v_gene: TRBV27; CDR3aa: CASRGLGRDTQYF
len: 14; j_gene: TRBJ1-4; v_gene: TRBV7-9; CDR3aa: CASSLGQANEKLFF
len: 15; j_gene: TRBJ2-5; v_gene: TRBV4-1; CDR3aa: CASSPMTRAQETQYF
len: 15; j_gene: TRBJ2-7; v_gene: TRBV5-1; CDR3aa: CAGRGWDRDSYEQYF
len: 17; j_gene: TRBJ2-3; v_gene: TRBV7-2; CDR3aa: CASSLGRSGSLTDTQYF
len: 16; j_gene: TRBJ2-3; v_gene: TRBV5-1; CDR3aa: CASSSGTGHTTDTQYF
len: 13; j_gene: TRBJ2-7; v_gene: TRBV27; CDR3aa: CASHSTGGMEQYF
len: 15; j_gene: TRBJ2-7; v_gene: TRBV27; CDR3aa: CASSLYADHSYEQYF
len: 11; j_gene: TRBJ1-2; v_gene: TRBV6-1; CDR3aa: CASSERYGYTF
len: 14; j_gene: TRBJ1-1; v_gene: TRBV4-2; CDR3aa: CASRLGTVNTEAFF
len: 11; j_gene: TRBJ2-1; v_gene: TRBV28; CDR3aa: CASSSATEQFF
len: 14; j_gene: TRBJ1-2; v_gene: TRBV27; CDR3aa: CASSLRTTNYGYTF
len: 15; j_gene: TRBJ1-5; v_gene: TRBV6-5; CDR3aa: CASSYGGVGNQPQHF
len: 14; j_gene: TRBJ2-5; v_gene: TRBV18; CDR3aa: CASSPGQGRETQYF
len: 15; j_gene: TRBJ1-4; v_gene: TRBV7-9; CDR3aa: CASSLGLQRGEKLFF
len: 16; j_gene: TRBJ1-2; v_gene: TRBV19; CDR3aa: CASSTPGWVRDYGYTF
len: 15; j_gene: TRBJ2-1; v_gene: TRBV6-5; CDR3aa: CASSYGAGGSHEQFF
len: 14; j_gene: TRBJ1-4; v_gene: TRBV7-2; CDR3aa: CASSLVRGNEKLFF
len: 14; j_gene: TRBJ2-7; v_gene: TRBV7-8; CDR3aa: CASSLGTLLYEQYF
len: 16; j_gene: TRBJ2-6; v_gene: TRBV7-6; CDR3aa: CASSSPLGSGANVLTF
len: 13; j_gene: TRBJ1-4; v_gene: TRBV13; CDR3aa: CASSSYAQEKLFF
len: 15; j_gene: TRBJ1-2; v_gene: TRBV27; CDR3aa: CASSTRTGVRYGYTF
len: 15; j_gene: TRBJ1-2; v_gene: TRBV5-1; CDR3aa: CASSFDGSAGAGYTF
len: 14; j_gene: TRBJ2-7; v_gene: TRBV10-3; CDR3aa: CAIGPSGNTYEQYF
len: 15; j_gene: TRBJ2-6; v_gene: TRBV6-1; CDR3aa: CASSESGSGANVLTF
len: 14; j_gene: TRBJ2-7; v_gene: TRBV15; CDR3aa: CATSRQGALYEQYF
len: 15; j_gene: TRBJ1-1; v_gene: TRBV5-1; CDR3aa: CASSPNSDRGTETFF
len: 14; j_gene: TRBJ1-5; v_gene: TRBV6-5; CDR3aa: CASSLGNREQPQHF
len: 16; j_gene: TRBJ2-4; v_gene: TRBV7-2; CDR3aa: CASSLAGSQGWNIQYF
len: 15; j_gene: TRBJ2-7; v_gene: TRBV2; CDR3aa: CASSLNPGPYYEQYF
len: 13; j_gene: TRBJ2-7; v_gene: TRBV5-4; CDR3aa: CASSWGHLYEQYF
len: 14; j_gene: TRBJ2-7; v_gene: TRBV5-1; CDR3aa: CASSGSTGAYEQYF
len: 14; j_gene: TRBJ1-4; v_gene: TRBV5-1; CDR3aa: CASSLEWGGEKLFF
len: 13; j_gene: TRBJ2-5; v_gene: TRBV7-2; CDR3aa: CASSRDFGETQYF
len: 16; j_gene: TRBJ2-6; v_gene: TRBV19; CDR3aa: CASSTGVPSGANVLTF
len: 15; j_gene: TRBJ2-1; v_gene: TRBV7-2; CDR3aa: CASSLEGARGNEQFF
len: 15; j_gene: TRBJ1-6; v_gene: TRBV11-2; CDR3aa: CASSLEPGINSPLHF
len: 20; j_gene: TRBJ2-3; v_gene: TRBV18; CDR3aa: CASSQRGGQGSVESPDTQYF
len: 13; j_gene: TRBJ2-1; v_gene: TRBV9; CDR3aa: CASSVAGTVEQFF
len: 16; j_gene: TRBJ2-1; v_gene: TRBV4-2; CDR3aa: CASSQDLALWGNEQFF